A single sample is the source of the 30 T cell receptor beta chains below, sequenced in a study of blood T cell repertoires in COVID-19. Profiling relied on immunoSEQ multiplex PCR, and the TCRdb table lists in-frame clones only, not all of them. The data show 150,000 to 200,000 clones, 80% to 95% seen once. The sample taken for sequencing was peripheral blood. The receptors were gathered from a woman aged 55-69 years with COVID-19, enrolled during active disease.

This clone was observed a handful of times. This chain links TRBV5-1 with TRBJ2-7; D is uncertain. Trimming cost V 1 base and J 2 bases, with 10 bases left between them. The germline V gene has CDR1 SGHRS and CDR2 YFSETQ. There are 14 residues in the CDR3. CDR3 amino acids: CASSLPGLTYEQYF. CDR3 nucleotides: TGCGCCAGCAGCTTGCCAGGTCTCACCTACGAGCAGTACTTC.

V and J are TRBV19 and TRBJ1-5; unclear D gene. This CDR3 is built from 13 residues. The V gene lost 4 bases and the J gene lost 9 bases, with 13 bases spanning the gap. Per the germline V gene, CDR1 is LNHDA and CDR2 is SQIVND (reference sequence). CDR3 region: CASSKTGPGPQHF. For the CDR3, the DNA is TGTGCCAGTAGTAAGACTGGCCCGGGGCCCCAGCATTTT.

The J gene is TRBJ1-2, the V gene TRBV6-5; the D gene is possibly TRBD1 (5 bases). The CDR3 runs to 15 residues. V was shortened by 6 bases and J by 8 bases, with 22 bases between the two germline ends. CDR1 and CDR2 (germline): MNHEY, SVGAGI. Here the CDR3 DNA reads TGTGCCAGCAGCGTTGATCTCCAGGGAAGTCAAGGCTACACCTTC. It translates to CASSVDLQGSQGYTF.

This chain connects TRBV7-8 to TRBJ1-4, with TRBD1 matching over 8 bases. This CDR3 comprises 17 residues. Germline CDR1 and CDR2: SGHVS and FQNEAQ. V lost 3 bases and J lost 3; bases outside the gene matches: 9. This CDR3 reads CASSFATGGRSNEKLFF. The CDR3 DNA reads as TGTGCCAGCAGCTTCGCTACAGGGGGGAGGTCTAATGAAAAACTGTTTTTT.

The genes are TRBV27 and TRBJ2-7, with D possibly matching TRBD2 (5 bases). Trimming removed 3 bases from V and 7 bases from J, with 13 bases in between. The germline V gene encodes CDR1 MNHEY and CDR2 SMNVEV (reference sequence). This CDR3 has 13 amino acids. The CDR3 DNA is TGTGCCAGCAGTTTCCTACTATCGGGGGAGCAGTACTTC. Translated, it gives CASSFLLSGEQYF.

The chain combines TRBV2 with TRBJ1-1; tentatively, D is TRBD1 (6 bases). CDR1 is SNHLY and CDR2 is FYNNEI in the germline V gene. V shed 3 bases and J shed 2 bases, with 13 bases lying between them. The CDR3 length is 15 residues. This CDR3 is CASSEIQGQNTEAFF. CDR3 nucleotide sequence: TGTGCCAGCAGTGAGATCCAGGGACAAAACACTGAAGCTTTCTTT.

This clone was seen only a few times. The chain recombines TRBV27 with TRBJ2-1; 11 positions agree with TRBD2. Trimming at V came to 6 bases and at J to 7 bases, leaving 14 bases not matched to a gene. Looked up from germline, CDR1 is MNHEY and CDR2 is SMNVEV (reference sequence). This CDR3 spans 17 amino acids. The CDR3 DNA sequence: TGTGCCAGCAGGATTCAACTTAGCGGGGGGGGCCGGAATGAGCAGTTCTTC. It encodes CASRIQLSGGGRNEQFF.

The chain carries TRBV2 and TRBJ1-5; 10 nucleotides align to TRBD1. Looked up from germline, CDR1 is SNHLY and CDR2 is FYNNEI. V lost 7 bases, J lost 7 bases, and 7 bases stayed unmatched. This CDR3 comprises 14 residues. CDR3 loop: CASKPGTGAQPQHF. The CDR3 DNA reads TGTGCCAGCAAACCCGGGACAGGGGCCCAGCCCCAGCATTTT. The full variable domain, in which reference TRBV2 and TRBJ1-5 provide the parts outside the CDR3, is EPEVTQTPSHQVTQMGQEVILRCVPISNHLYFYWYRQILGQKVEFLVSFYNNEISEKSEIFDDQFSVERPDGSNFTLKIRSTKLEDSAMYFCASKPGTGAQPQHFGDGTRLSIL.

This rearrangement joins TRBV5-4 to TRBJ2-5; 7 bases are a match to TRBD1. Germline trimming cut 4 bases from V and 7 bases from J; bases unmatched to any gene: 10. This CDR3 has 14 amino acids. Per germline, CDR1 SGHNT and CDR2 YYREEE (reference sequence). The CDR3 is CASSIQGLGRTQYF. CDR3 nucleotide sequence: TGTGCCAGCAGCATACAGGGGCTAGGGAGGACCCAGTACTTC.

The rearrangement uses TRBV10-3 and TRBJ1-5; possible D gene TRBD1, 5 bases. V was clipped by 4 bases and J by 2 bases, with 9 bases between them. This CDR3 region has 14 residues. Germline V CDR1 and CDR2: ENHRY, SYGVKD. CDR3 region: CAISAGLGNQPQHF. CDR3 nucleotide sequence: TGTGCCATCAGTGCAGGGCTGGGCAATCAGCCCCAGCATTTT.

J is TRBJ1-1 and V is TRBV19; maybe TRBD1 (5 bases). CDR1 LNHDA and CDR2 SQIVND come from the germline V gene (reference sequence). The ends were cut back, 7 bases at V and 1 base at J, with 16 bases in the middle. CDR3 length: 15 amino acids. CDR3 in amino acids: CASIISGGSNTEAFF. CDR3 DNA sequence: TGTGCCAGTATCATATCGGGGGGGTCGAACACTGAAGCTTTCTTT.

The chain has TRBV5-1 and TRBJ2-7; D is perhaps TRBD1 (7 bases). Per germline, CDR1 SGHRS and CDR2 YFSETQ. This CDR3 spans 19 amino acids. V lost 2 bases to trimming and J lost 7 bases, with 31 bases between them. CDR3 region: CASSLNRGGSVMGSREQYF. CDR3 coding DNA: TGCGCCAGCAGCTTAAACAGGGGAGGTAGTGTGATGGGAAGTCGGGAGCAGTACTTC.

The V gene is TRBV3-1 (or the pseudogene TRBV3-2), the J gene TRBJ2-1; 9 nucleotides match TRBD1. Losses at the gene ends were 4 bases for V and 1 base for J; bases not matched to a gene: 8. This CDR3 comprises 17 residues. CDR1 LGHDT and CDR2 YNNKEL come from the germline V gene (reference sequence). The CDR3 nucleotides are TGTGCCAGCAGCCCCATTACAGGGGGCTCTTCCTACAATGAGCAGTTCTTC. Its translation is CASSPITGGSSYNEQFF.

The chain combines TRBV2 with TRBJ2-3, with D possibly being TRBD1 (5 bases). The germline V gene has CDR1 SNHLY and CDR2 FYNNEI. The CDR3 spans 14 residues. Trimming shortened V by 4 bases and J by 5 bases, and 13 bases separated the two germline ends. CDR3 region: CASSANRQRDTQYF. The CDR3 nucleotides read TGTGCCAGCAGTGCAAATAGACAGAGAGATACGCAGTATTTT.

V usage is TRBV7-9 and J usage is TRBJ1-5; D remains ambiguous. Germline CDR1 and CDR2: SEHNR and FQNEAQ (reference sequence). V shed 11 bases and J shed 0 bases, with 8 bases lying between them. The CDR3 consists of 12 residues. The CDR3 is CASAGSNQPQHF. The CDR3 DNA is TGTGCCTCTGCGGGTAGCAATCAGCCCCAGCATTTT. Supplemented by reference TRBV7-9 and TRBJ1-5, the full variable domain reads DTGVSQNPRHKITKRGQNVTFRCDPISEHNRLYWYRQTLGQGPEFLTYFQNEAQLEKSRLLSDRFSAERPKGSFSTLEIQRTEQGDSAMYLCASAGSNQPQHFGDGTRLSIL.

V is TRBV5-1 and J is TRBJ2-7; 7 nucleotides match TRBD1. The ends lost 5 bases at V and 2 bases at J; junction bases unmatched: 13. From germline, CDR1 is SGHRS and CDR2 YFSETQ. CDR3 size: 16 residues. CDR3 sequence (DNA): TGCGCCAGCAGTGCCAGGGGGAGTCTCTCCACCTACGAGCAGTACTTC. This sequence encodes CASSARGSLSTYEQYF.

V is TRBV4-3 and J is TRBJ1-2; perhaps TRBD1 as D (5 bases). Trimming removed 0 bases at V and 7 bases at J, with 9 bases between. Germline CDR1 reads LGHNA; CDR2 reads YSLEER. The CDR3 contains 13 residues. CDR3 region: CASSQETGAGYTF. The CDR3 DNA sequence: TGCGCCAGCAGCCAAGAAACAGGAGCTGGCTACACCTTC.

V usage is TRBV7-2 and J usage is TRBJ2-1; 7 bases align to TRBD1. This CDR3 spans 15 amino acids. The trim removed 1 base at V and 3 bases at J, leaving 3 bases unmatched. Germline V gene sequence: CDR1 SGHTA, CDR2 FQGNSA. CDR3 amino acids: CASSLGQGFYNEQFF. In DNA, the CDR3 is TGTGCCAGCAGCTTAGGACAGGGCTTCTACAATGAGCAGTTCTTC. Together with reference TRBV7-2 and TRBJ2-1, the CDR3 gives the full variable domain: GAGVSQSPSNKVTEKGKDVELRCDPISGHTALYWYRQSLGQGLEFLIYFQGNSAPDKSGLPSDRFSAERTGGSVSTLTIQRTQQEDSAVYLCASSLGQGFYNEQFFGPGTRLTVL.

The chain employs TRBV6-2 or TRBV6-3 and TRBJ1-5; D may be TRBD1 (5 bases). The CDR3 has 16 amino acids. Trimming took off 6 bases at V and 7 bases at J, with 22 bases between the two ends. Per the germline V gene, CDR1 is MNHEY and CDR2 is SVGEGT. CDR3 sequence reads: CASSHRPYLGGQPQHF. The CDR3 DNA is TGTGCCAGCAGCCACCGCCCTTATCTGGGGGGACAGCCCCAGCATTTT.

This rearrangement joins TRBV4-1 to TRBJ2-7, with D hard to call. V lost 1 base and J 1 base, leaving 5 bases between the germline ends. CDR1 is MGHRA, CDR2 YSYEKL, per germline. The CDR3 runs 13 residues. The CDR3 sequence: CASSQGVSYEQYF. For the CDR3, the DNA is TGCGCCAGCAGCCAAGGAGTTTCCTACGAGCAGTACTTC.

The chain combines TRBV5-1 with TRBJ1-1; TRBD1 is a possible D gene (6 bases). The germline V gene has CDR1 SGHRS and CDR2 YFSETQ. Trimming removed 1 base at V and 8 bases at J, with 9 bases between. The CDR3 is made up of 12 amino acids. The DNA for the CDR3 is TGCGCCAGCAGCTTGCTGGACAGCGAAGCTTTCTTT. This gives the protein CASSLLDSEAFF.

The chain joins TRBV6-6 to TRBJ2-2; D is unclear. The germline V gene has CDR1 MNHNY and CDR2 SVGAGI (reference sequence). With 6 bases removed from V and 7 bases from J, the gap between germline ends came to 12 bases. This CDR3 is built from 13 residues. CDR3 amino acids: CASSEYQIGELFF. As DNA, the CDR3 is TGTGCCAGCAGCGAATATCAGATCGGGGAGCTGTTTTTT.

The rearrangement joins TRBV5-5 to TRBJ2-2; D gene uncertain. Trimming stripped 0 bases from V and 2 bases from J, with 11 bases between. Germline V lookup: CDR1 SGHKS, CDR2 YYEKEE (reference sequence). The CDR3 spans 16 residues. The CDR3 region has the DNA TGTGCCAGCAGCTTGGCCGCACTTATTAACACCGGGGAGCTGTTTTTT. Its translation is CASSLAALINTGELFF.

The V call is TRBV19, the J call TRBJ2-2, with 10 bases lining up with TRBD1. CDR1 LNHDA and CDR2 SQIVND come from the germline V gene (reference sequence). This CDR3 comprises 16 residues. The trim removed 1 base at V and 4 bases at J, leaving 3 bases unmatched. The DNA of the CDR3 is TGTGCCAGTAGTATAGTCAGGACAGGGGGCACCGGGGAGCTGTTTTTT. This translates into CASSIVRTGGTGELFF.

The chain has TRBV10-3 and TRBJ1-2; the match to TRBD1 covers 8 bases. The CDR3 loop spans 14 amino acids. The germline gives CDR1 ENHRY, CDR2 SYGVKD. Trimming took 4 bases from V and 0 from J; bases not matched to a gene: 1. The CDR3 sequence: CAISGQGSNYGYTF. As DNA, the CDR3 is TGTGCCATCAGTGGACAGGGGTCTAACTATGGCTACACCTTC.

The genes are TRBV2 and TRBJ1-1, with TRBD1 matching 7 bases. CDR3 length: 15 amino acids. V shed 8 bases and J 0 bases; nucleotides not matched to a gene: 9. CDR1 and CDR2 from the germline V gene are SNHLY and FYNNEI. As DNA, the CDR3 is TGTGCCAGCTGCGACAGGGACAATCTGAACACTGAAGCTTTCTTT. Its protein product is CASCDRDNLNTEAFF.

This clone has more than one count but fewer than ten. This chain uses TRBV5-1 with TRBJ2-7; weak D call: TRBD2 (5 bases). The ends were cut back, 3 bases at V and 0 bases at J, with 10 bases in the middle. This CDR3 region has 14 residues. Per the germline V gene, CDR1 is SGHRS and CDR2 is YFSETQ. The CDR3 is CASSSDGLSYEQYF. The CDR3 DNA reads TGCGCCAGCAGCTCGGACGGACTCTCCTACGAGCAGTACTTC.

The gene calls are TRBV2 and TRBJ1-2; D uncertain. Trimming pared 6 bases from V and 3 bases from J, leaving 5 bases between. CDR3 size: 11 residues. Germline values: CDR1 SNHLY, CDR2 FYNNEI. CDR3 nucleotides: TGTGCCAGCAGCGGGGACTATGGCTACACCTTC. As protein: CASSGDYGYTF.

The chain is built from TRBV24-1 and TRBJ2-5; D possibly corresponds to TRBD2 (6 bases). CDR3 length: 15 residues. V was trimmed by 7 bases and J by 1 base, leaving 15 bases between them. CDR1 is KGHDR and CDR2 is SFDVKD in the germline V gene. CDR3 sequence reads: CATSGGGDLQETQYF. Here the CDR3 DNA reads TGTGCCACCAGCGGGGGAGGAGATCTCCAAGAGACCCAGTACTTC.

V is TRBV5-4 and J is TRBJ2-3; no clear D. The germline CDR1 and CDR2 sequences are SGHNT and YYREEE (reference sequence). The V gene lost 5 bases and the J gene lost 1 base, with 14 bases spanning the gap. The length of the CDR3 is 15 residues. The CDR3 loop reads CASRKSGRGTDTQYF. The CDR3 nucleotides are TGTGCCAGCAGGAAATCGGGTCGGGGCACAGATACGCAGTATTTT. Complete variable domain (other parts from reference TRBV5-4 and TRBJ2-3): ETGVTQSPTHLIKTRGQQVTLRCSSQSGHNTVSWYQQALGQGPQFIFQYYREEENGRGNFPPRFSGLQFPNYSSELNVNALELDDSALYLCASRKSGRGTDTQYFGPGTRLTVL.